This T cell receptor (beta chain) stems from a study of OX40 agonist ivuxolimab in advanced cancers. Whole-study context: Patients receiving dose escalation had hepatocellular carcinoma, melanoma, renal cell or head and neck cancer. Partial responses occurred in Three dose-escalation patients, one with hepatocellular carcinoma and two with cutaneous melanoma.

The repertoire was sequenced with immunoSEQ multiplex PCR; TCRdb's copy has only in-frame clones and lacks some. The profile shows about 12,000 clones, approximately 82% of them singletons. Trimming removed 4 bases from V and 8 bases from J, with 12 bases in between. The CDR3 has 13 amino acids. Germline V gene data show CDR1 as SEHNR and CDR2 as FQNEAQ (reference sequence). The sample in question was CD4+ or CD8+ T cells sorted from blood, obtained in a trial of the OX40 agonist ivuxolimab. This chain connects TRBV7-9 to TRBJ2-1; a possible D gene is TRBD2 (6 bases). This TCR derives from an adult with an advanced solid tumor such as melanoma, head and neck, liver or kidney cancer. The CDR3 reads CASSSRDGDEQFF. DNA for the CDR3: TGTGCCAGCAGCTCGCGGGATGGCGATGAGCAGTTCTTC. The variable domain in full, completed from reference TRBV7-9 and TRBJ2-1, reads DTGVSQNPRHKITKRGQNVTFRCDPISEHNRLYWYRQTLGQGPEFLTYFQNEAQLEKSRLLSDRFSAERPKGSFSTLEIQRTEQGDSAMYLCASSSRDGDEQFFGPGTRLTVL.